The sequence of this T cell receptor (beta chain) was determined in a study of T-cell reconstitution after alpha-beta-depleted transplantation in children. General observations from the study: Day-60 TCRbeta diversity that was high in some patients was derived from surviving recipient T cells and thymic progenitors.

For this clonotype: Its antigen remains unidentified.

Construction of the TCRbeta library involved unique molecular identifiers. TCRdb passed the PCR reads through MiXCR, listing each CDR3 protein once. In the table there are a few hundred thousand distinct CDR3 sequences, roughly 16% of which are singletons. CDR1 is MGHRA, CDR2 YSYEKL, per germline. Trimming took off 4 bases at V and 3 bases at J, with 27 bases between the two ends. The CDR3 contains 20 residues. The clonotype comes from a boy in the first two years of life who had a stem cell transplant for Wiskott-Aldrich syndrome, so the T cells may come from the graft donor. The V gene is TRBV4-1, the J gene TRBJ2-2, with unresolved D. The specimen comprised PBMCs, mostly from graft donor cells, sampled 360 days after TCRalphabeta/CD19-depleted stem cell transplant. The CDR3 loop reads CASSLIQGPALDVHTGELFF. The CDR3 DNA reads as TGCGCCAGCAGCCTAATACAAGGCCCGGCGCTAGATGTTCACACCGGGGAGCTGTTTTTT.